This T cell receptor (beta chain) was captured in a study of T cell responses to AZD1222 COVID-19 vaccine. Data came from immunoSEQ multiplex PCR; TCRdb stores just in-frame clones and leaves some out. This listing includes 150,000 or so clones. The V segment lost 5 bases and the J segment 3 bases; nucleotides outside the gene matches: 7. The CDR3 has 15 residues. Germline V gene sequence: CDR1 MNHEY, CDR2 SMNVEV (reference sequence). The material sequenced was peripheral blood. The chain is built from TRBV27 and TRBJ1-5; 7 bases fit TRBD1. The clonotype was recovered from an adult in good health. The CDR3 protein is CASSPEGQPNQPQHF. The DNA for the CDR3 is TGTGCCAGCAGTCCCGAGGGACAGCCCAATCAGCCCCAGCATTTT.